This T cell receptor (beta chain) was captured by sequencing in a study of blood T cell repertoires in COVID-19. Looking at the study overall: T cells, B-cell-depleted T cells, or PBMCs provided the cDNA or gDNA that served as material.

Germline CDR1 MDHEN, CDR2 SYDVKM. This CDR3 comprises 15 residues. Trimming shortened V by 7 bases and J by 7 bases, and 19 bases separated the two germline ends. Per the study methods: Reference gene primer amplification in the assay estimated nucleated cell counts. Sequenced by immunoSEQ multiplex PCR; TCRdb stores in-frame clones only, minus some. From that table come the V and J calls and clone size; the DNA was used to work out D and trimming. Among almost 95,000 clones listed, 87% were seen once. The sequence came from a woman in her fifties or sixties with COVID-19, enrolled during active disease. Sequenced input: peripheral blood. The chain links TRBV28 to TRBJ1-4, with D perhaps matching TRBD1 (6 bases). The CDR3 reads CASTPVGAGLEKLFF. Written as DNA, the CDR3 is TGTGCCAGCACCCCGGTGGGGGCAGGGCTTGAAAAACTGTTTTTT.